This T cell receptor (beta chain) was captured in a study of blood T cell repertoires in COVID-19. Study-wide background: PBMCs, B-cell-depleted T cells, or T cells provided the cDNA or gDNA that made up the material.

CDR1 and CDR2 from the germline V gene are SGHDN and FVKESK. The length of the CDR3 is 16 residues. Deletions cut 0 bases from V and 1 base from J, with 12 bases between. The method was immunoSEQ multiplex PCR; TCRdb's version includes in-frame clones alone and lacks a portion of them. The table has 150,000 to 180,000 clones, approximately 85% seen once. The sequence was collected from a man aged 60-69 years with COVID-19, enrolled during active disease. The sequenced sample was peripheral blood. The chain uses TRBV14 and TRBJ1-1; no reliable D call. The CDR3: CASSQDPRAWNTEAFF. The CDR3 region has the DNA TGTGCCAGCAGCCAAGACCCGAGGGCCTGGAACACTGAAGCTTTCTTT. Together with reference TRBV14 and TRBJ1-1, the CDR3 gives the full variable domain: EAGVTQFPSHSVIEKGQTVTLRCDPISGHDNLYWYRRVMGKEIKFLLHFVKESKQDESGMPNNRFLAERTGGTYSTLKVQPAELEDSGVYFCASSQDPRAWNTEAFFGQGTRLTVV.